The entry that follows covers one TCR beta chain sequence. TCRdb's table, derived via immunoSEQ multiplex PCR, lists solely in-frame clones and lacks some. The table lists about 300,000 clones, 85% of them singletons. Germline V gene data show CDR1 as MDHEN and CDR2 as SYDVKM. The V and J ends lost 2 bases and 6 bases, in that order; junction bases with no gene match: 8. The CDR3 totals 15 residues. This specimen belongs to a study of blood T cell repertoires in COVID-19. Participants were aged roughly 18 to 100 years from roughly 26 US areas. Clinical history as reported by participants underpinned cohort assignment. Exposed volunteers were people who met a COVID-19 case within 2 weeks before study entry.

The sample consisted of PBMCs or T cells enriched from blood (not recorded which). The receptor was derived from a woman in her 30s who had been exposed to COVID-19. The chain joins TRBV28 to TRBJ1-2; 8 nucleotides agree with TRBD1. The CDR3 DNA sequence: TGTGCCAGCAGTTTAACGGTAGACAGGGGAGATGGCTACACCTTC. Protein product: CASSLTVDRGDGYTF.